These T cell receptor beta chains were read from a single sample in a study of cytomegalovirus exposure and HLA in healthy donors. TCRdb keeps only in-frame clones here, not all; method: immunoSEQ multiplex PCR. The sample lists 110,000 to 150,000 clones; 65% to 85% were seen once. The material sequenced was PBMCs. The origin of the receptors is a woman in her 40s in good health and CMV-seropositive. The CDR3 runs from the conserved cysteine through the conserved F or W. D genes are given only for firm matches. Size values are once, few and many counts, or a class for expanded clones, and some rows have none.

TRBD2	TRBV28	TRBJ2-1	-	TGTGCCAGCAGCACAGCGGGAGCCCCCAATGAGCAGTTCTTC	CASSTAGAPNEQFF
TRBD2	TRBV6-1	TRBJ2-7	-	TGTGCCAGCAAAGGGACTAACTCCTACGAGCAGTACTTC	CASKGTNSYEQYF
TRBD2	TRBV4-2	TRBJ2-3	once	TGTGCCAGCAGCCAAGTAAGGACTAGCGGGGGGGGCCCAGATACGCAGTATTTT	CASSQVRTSGGGPDTQYF
TRBD2	TRBV28	TRBJ2-3	-	TGTGCCAGCAATAAGCGGGGGTCGGCAGATACGCAGTATTTT	CASNKRGSADTQYF
-	TRBV7-9	TRBJ2-3	-	TGTGCCAGCAGCCTCACCGGGGGAGCAGATACGCAGTATTTT	CASSLTGGADTQYF
-	TRBV5-1	TRBJ1-4	-	TGCGCCACCAAACAGGAAATGGCTAATGAAAAACTGTTTTTT	CATKQEMANEKLFF
TRBD2	TRBV7-9	TRBJ2-3	-	TGTGCCAGCAGCTTAAGGACTAGGGAGGGGATAGATACGCAGTATTTT	CASSLRTREGIDTQYF
-	TRBV5-1	TRBJ1-5	-	TGCGCCAGCAGCTTGGGTCTGGCAGGCAATCAGCCCCAGCATTTT	CASSLGLAGNQPQHF
TRBD2	TRBV5-1	TRBJ2-1	-	TGCGCCAGCAGCCCTAGCGGGGGGTTCAATGAGCAGTTCTTC	CASSPSGGFNEQFF
-	TRBV19	TRBJ1-4	once	TGTGCCAGTAGTATTTTGGCGACAGGAACTAATGAAAAACTGTTTTTT	CASSILATGTNEKLFF
-	TRBV28	TRBJ2-2	-	TGTGCCACGAGCAGGGGAAACACCGGGGAGCTGTTTTTT	CATSRGNTGELFF
TRBD1	TRBV6-5	TRBJ2-7	-	TGTGCCAGCAGGGACAGGGGAGGAACCTACGAGCAGTACTTC	CASRDRGGTYEQYF
-	TRBV5-1	TRBJ2-7	-	TGCGCCAGTCACCAGGGCGGGGCCTCCTACGAGCAGTACTTC	CASHQGGASYEQYF
TRBD1	TRBV7-2	TRBJ1-6	-	TGTGCCAGCAGCCCGCGACAGGGTACTAATTCACCCCTCCACTTT	CASSPRQGTNSPLHF
TRBD2	TRBV7-7	TRBJ2-1	-	TGTGCTAGCAGCCGACTAGCGGGTTCCTACAATGAGCAGTTCTTC	CASSRLAGSYNEQFF
-	TRBV7-9	TRBJ2-5	-	TGTGCCAGCAGCCCCTTGTTTCGGAGAAATCAAGAGACCCAGTACTTC	CASSPLFRRNQETQYF
-	TRBV18	TRBJ2-7	-	TGTGCCAGCTCACCCATAGGCGGGGACCACAGCCAAGAGCAGTACTTC	CASSPIGGDHSQEQYF
TRBD1	TRBV27	TRBJ2-7	-	TGTGCCAGCCGCCCTTGGACAGGAGCACTCGAGCAGTACTTC	CASRPWTGALEQYF
-	TRBV30	TRBJ1-2	-	TGTGCCTGGAGTGTACTCGTTGGCTACACCTTC	CAWSVLVGYTF
-	TRBV30	TRBJ2-6	-	TGTGCCTGGAGTGTATCGGGGTCCGGGGCCAACGTCCTGACTTTC	CAWSVSGSGANVLTF
-	TRBV7-3	TRBJ2-2	-	TGTGCCAGCAGCTTACGGGGGTCGGCCACCGGGGAGCTGTTTTTT	CASSLRGSATGELFF
-	TRBV6-5	TRBJ1-5	-	TGTGCCAGCAGTTACTCCACAAATCAGCCCCAGCATTTT	CASSYSTNQPQHF
TRBD1	TRBV7-2	TRBJ2-7	-	TGTGCCAGCAGCTACCGGCTGACAGGGGGCGCGGGAGAGCAGTACTTC	CASSYRLTGGAGEQYF
-	TRBV10-3	TRBJ2-7	few	TGTGCCATCAGTGAGTCGACCGGGTCGGGGACCTACGAGCAGTACTTC	CAISESTGSGTYEQYF
TRBD1	TRBV5-1	TRBJ2-1	-	TGCGCCAGCAGCTTGGGGGACAGTTACAATGAGCAGTTCTTC	CASSLGDSYNEQFF
-	TRBV28	TRBJ1-5	-	TGTGCCAGCAGTTTATGGCAGGGGAGTGGTCAGCCCCAGCATTTT	CASSLWQGSGQPQHF
-	TRBV7-9	TRBJ1-1	-	TGTGCCAGCAGCCCGACAGGGAACACTGAAGCTTTCTTT	CASSPTGNTEAFF
TRBD1	TRBV9	TRBJ1-1	-	TGTGCCAGCAGCCAAGGTGAGGTGGGACAGGACACTGAAGCTTTCTTT	CASSQGEVGQDTEAFF
TRBD1	TRBV28	TRBJ1-5	-	TGTGCCAGCAGTGACAGGGGCAATCAGCCCCAGCATTTT	CASSDRGNQPQHF
-	TRBV19	TRBJ2-3	once	TGTGCCAGCGGGGAGGGGGGTACACAAGATACGCAGTATTTT	CASGEGGTQDTQYF
-	TRBV7-9	TRBJ1-5	-	TGTGCCAGCAGCTTAGGGACATCGACTAGCAATCAGCCCCAGCATTTT	CASSLGTSTSNQPQHF
-	TRBV9	TRBJ2-5	-	TGTGCCAGCAGCGTTGGGGGCCTGTCAGAGACCCAGTACTTC	CASSVGGLSETQYF
TRBD2	TRBV19	TRBJ2-2	-	TGTGCCAGTAGTATGCCCGGGGGGGCGAACACCGGGGAGCTGTTTTTT	CASSMPGGANTGELFF
TRBD2	TRBV7-2	TRBJ2-3	-	TGTGCCAGCAGCGTAAGCGGCCGGGGGGACACAGATACGCAGTATTTT	CASSVSGRGDTDTQYF
TRBD2	TRBV25-1	TRBJ2-3	-	TGTGCCAGCAGTGTGGGGGGGTCAGATACGCAGTATTTT	CASSVGGSDTQYF
-	TRBV28	TRBJ2-7	-	TGTGCCAGCAGCCCAGATCAGGGGCCCGCCTACGAGCAGTACTTC	CASSPDQGPAYEQYF
-	TRBV29-1	TRBJ1-5	-	TGCAGCGTCTGGGAAGGCGGGGGGGCGGAGGGACACGATCAGCCCCAGCATTTT	CSVWEGGGAEGHDQPQHF
-	TRBV2	TRBJ1-1	-	TGTGCCAGAGAGGCCGGACAGAGGAACACTGAAGCTTTCTTT	CAREAGQRNTEAFF
-	TRBV10-3	TRBJ1-4	few	TGTGCCATCAGTGAGGACAGCAGAGGTGAAAAACTGTTTTTT	CAISEDSRGEKLFF
-	TRBV11-3	TRBJ2-1	-	TGTGCCAGCAGCCCCGGGACTTTAACCTACAATGAGCAGTTCTTC	CASSPGTLTYNEQFF
-	TRBV7-9	TRBJ2-1	-	TGTGCCAGCAGCCAGACGCGGAACTACAATGAGCAGTTCTTC	CASSQTRNYNEQFF
TRBD1	TRBV30	TRBJ1-1	once	TGTGCCTGGAGGAGAGTAGAGACAGGGAGCGAAGCTTTCTTT	CAWRRVETGSEAFF
-	TRBV6-6	TRBJ1-2	-	TGTGCCAGCAGCCTCGACAGGAGAGCTAACTATGGCTACACCTTC	CASSLDRRANYGYTF
-	TRBV19	TRBJ2-3	once	TGTGCCAGTGGGACTCACAGCACAGATACGCAGTATTTT	CASGTHSTDTQYF
-	TRBV7-6	TRBJ2-7	-	TGTGCCAGCAGCCCCCTCCAGGGAATACCTAACGAGCAGTACTTC	CASSPLQGIPNEQYF
TRBD1	TRBV9	TRBJ1-2	-	TGTGCCAGCAGCGTTGCGACAGGGGGTCGTTATGGCTACACCTTC	CASSVATGGRYGYTF
TRBD2	TRBV19	TRBJ2-1	-	TGTGCCAGTACCTCGCCGGGACTAGCGGGGGGCCACAATGAGCAGTTCTTC	CASTSPGLAGGHNEQFF
TRBD2	TRBV7-3	TRBJ2-3	-	TGTGCCAGCAGCTTAACGGGTATAGGACTAGACGACCCCCCAGATACGCAGTATTTT	CASSLTGIGLDDPPDTQYF
TRBD2	TRBV7-2	TRBJ2-1	-	TGTGCCAGCAGCTTCGGGACTAGCGGGAGTGCGGGTGAGCAGTTCTTC	CASSFGTSGSAGEQFF
TRBD1	TRBV10-3	TRBJ2-6	-	TGTGCCATCAGTAGGGACAGTTTAGCTGGGGCCAACGTCCTGACTTTC	CAISRDSLAGANVLTF
-	TRBV7-8	TRBJ1-2	-	TGTGCCAGCAGCTTACTACAGGATCTTTATGGCTACACCTTC	CASSLLQDLYGYTF
-	TRBV6-4	TRBJ2-1	-	TGTGCCAGCAGCGAGCACAGCGGCATAGGGAATGAGCAGTTCTTC	CASSEHSGIGNEQFF
TRBD1	TRBV19	TRBJ2-2	once	TGTGCCAGTAGTCCGACAGGGGTTAACACCGGGGAGCTGTTTTTT	CASSPTGVNTGELFF
-	TRBV27	TRBJ2-3	-	TGTGCCAGCAGGCAAGAGGGTGCGAGATTCAATACGCAGTATTTT	CASRQEGARFNTQYF
TRBD1	TRBV13	TRBJ1-6	-	TGTGCCAGCAGCCTCCGGACAGGGAACTCACCCCTCCACTTT	CASSLRTGNSPLHF